Sequencing of this T cell receptor beta chain was carried out in a study of blood T cell repertoires in COVID-19. Across the whole study: Acute-phase and convalescent COVID-19 samples originated in the United States, Italy and Spain. T cells, B-cell-depleted T cells, or PBMCs supplied cDNA or gDNA.

Data came from immunoSEQ multiplex PCR; TCRdb stores just in-frame clones and leaves some out. Of some 120,000 clones in the sample, roughly 69% were seen once. CDR1 is SNHLY, CDR2 FYNNEI, per germline. V lost 6 bases to trimming and J lost 2 bases, with 13 bases between them. CDR3 length equals 14 residues. The rearrangement joins TRBV2 to TRBJ1-1; perhaps TRBD1 as D (6 bases). The sequence was collected from a woman between 65 and 79 years old with acute or convalescent COVID-19. The sample consisted of peripheral blood. The CDR3 is CASRPQGLNTEAFF. Written as DNA, the CDR3 is TGTGCCAGCAGACCACAGGGCCTCAACACTGAAGCTTTCTTT. Together with reference TRBV2 and TRBJ1-1, the CDR3 gives the full variable domain: EPEVTQTPSHQVTQMGQEVILRCVPISNHLYFYWYRQILGQKVEFLVSFYNNEISEKSEIFDDQFSVERPDGSNFTLKIRSTKLEDSAMYFCASRPQGLNTEAFFGQGTRLTVV.